The 9 T cell receptor beta chains given below trace back to one sample, sequenced in a study of blood T cell repertoires in COVID-19. The protocol was immunoSEQ multiplex PCR, while the TCRdb copy is restricted to in-frame clones and leaves out a portion. The data show 200,000 to 250,000 clones, 87% seen once. The source material was PBMCs or T cells enriched from blood (not recorded which). The receptors were gathered from a man in his thirties or forties who had recovered from COVID-19.

The table lists this clone with a count of one. The chain uses TRBV6-5 and TRBJ1-1; D possibly corresponds to TRBD1 (5 bases). Germline V gene lookup returns CDR1 MNHEY and CDR2 SVGAGI. V lost 5 bases, J lost 11 bases, and 24 bases lay in between. The CDR3 is made up of 15 amino acids. In DNA form, the CDR3 reads TGTGCCAGCAGTCCTACGGGGGGTTCGGGGACCTTGGCTTTCTTT. It codes for CASSPTGGSGTLAFF.

This clone was counted ten times or more. V usage is TRBV14 and J usage is TRBJ2-7; 9 bases fit TRBD2. V gave up 4 bases and J gave up 3 bases; unmatched junction bases: 4. Germline-derived CDR1 and CDR2 are SGHDN and FVKESK. This CDR3 contains 14 residues. The CDR3 is CASSPAGGGYEQYF. CDR3 nucleotides: TGTGCCAGCAGCCCAGCGGGGGGAGGCTACGAGCAGTACTTC.

This clone was observed a single time. The V call is TRBV14, the J call TRBJ1-2; 10 bases agree with TRBD1. With V trimmed by 5 bases and J by 5 bases, 2 bases remained unmatched. Germline assignment: CDR1 SGHDN and CDR2 FVKESK. The CDR3 is 13 amino acids. CDR3 DNA sequence: TGTGCCAGCAGCGACAGGGGGCATTATGGCTACACCTTC. It translates to CASSDRGHYGYTF.

V is TRBV28 and J is TRBJ2-7; 7 nucleotides line up with TRBD1. Losses at the gene ends were 5 bases for V and 2 bases for J; bases not matched to a gene: 3. The germline V gene has CDR1 MDHEN and CDR2 SYDVKM. This CDR3 is 13 amino acids long. CDR3 sequence (DNA): TGTGCCAGCAGTCCGGGACAGCCCTACGAGCAGTACTTC. Protein sequence: CASSPGQPYEQYF.

Points on this clone: Additional DNA sequences in this sample encode the identical CDR3. This chain connects TRBV6-5 to TRBJ2-1; tentatively, D is TRBD2 (5 bases). There are 15 residues in the CDR3. Trimming took off 0 bases at V and 0 bases at J, with 6 bases between the two ends. CDR1 and CDR2 from the germline V gene are MNHEY and SVGAGI. Written as DNA, the CDR3 is TGTGCCAGCAGTTACTCGGGGAGCTCCTACAATGAGCAGTTCTTC. Amino acid sequence: CASSYSGSSYNEQFF.

The V call is TRBV7-2, the J call TRBJ1-3; D gene ambiguous. This CDR3 contains 13 residues. Deletions cut 5 bases from V and 13 bases from J, with 18 bases between. Germline V lookup: CDR1 SGHTA, CDR2 FQGNSA. The CDR3 DNA is TGTGCCAGCAGCCCTCGAGCGGACCAACCAATATATTTT. Translation: CASSPRADQPIYF.

This chain uses TRBV3-1 (or the pseudogene TRBV3-2) with TRBJ2-5, with 12 bases matching TRBD2. The CDR3 is 20 residues long. Germline trimming cut 5 bases from V and 5 bases from J; bases unmatched to any gene: 21. CDR1 and CDR2 from the germline V gene are LGHDT and YNNKEL (reference sequence). The CDR3 DNA is TGTGCCAGCAGCAGAGCTAGCGGGAGGGCCGGAGGTGGCGCCCGGGAGACCCAGTACTTC. Translation: CASSRASGRAGGGARETQYF.

This rearrangement joins TRBV6-2 or TRBV6-3 to TRBJ2-1; D unresolved. Deletions cut 4 bases from V and 7 bases from J, with 5 bases between. Germline assignment: CDR1 MNHEY and CDR2 SVGEGT. This CDR3 is built from 11 residues. The CDR3, as DNA: TGTGCCAGCAGTTTGAGAAATGAGCAGTTCTTC. Residues: CASSLRNEQFF.

The V and J genes are TRBV5-4 and TRBJ2-3; D might be TRBD2 (5 bases). Germline V gene lookup returns CDR1 SGHNT and CDR2 YYREEE (reference sequence). Trimming took off 3 bases at V and 0 bases at J, with 8 bases between the two ends. This CDR3 is built from 14 residues. The CDR3 loop is CASSSDFSTDTQYF. The CDR3 DNA reads as TGTGCCAGCAGCTCGGACTTTAGCACAGATACGCAGTATTTT. Together with reference TRBV5-4 and TRBJ2-3, the CDR3 gives the full variable domain: ETGVTQSPTHLIKTRGQQVTLRCSSQSGHNTVSWYQQALGQGPQFIFQYYREEENGRGNFPPRFSGLQFPNYSSELNVNALELDDSALYLCASSSDFSTDTQYFGPGTRLTVL.